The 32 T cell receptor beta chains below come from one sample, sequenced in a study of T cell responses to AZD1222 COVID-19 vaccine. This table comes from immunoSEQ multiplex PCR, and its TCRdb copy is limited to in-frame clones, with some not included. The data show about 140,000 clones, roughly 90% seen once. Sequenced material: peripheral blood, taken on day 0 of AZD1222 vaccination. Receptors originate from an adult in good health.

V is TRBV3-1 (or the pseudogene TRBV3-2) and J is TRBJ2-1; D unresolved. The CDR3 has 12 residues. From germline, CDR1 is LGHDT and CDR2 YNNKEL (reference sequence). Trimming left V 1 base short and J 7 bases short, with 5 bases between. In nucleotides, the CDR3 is TGTGCCAGCAGCCAAGGTGTAAATGAGCAGTTCTTC. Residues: CASSQGVNEQFF.

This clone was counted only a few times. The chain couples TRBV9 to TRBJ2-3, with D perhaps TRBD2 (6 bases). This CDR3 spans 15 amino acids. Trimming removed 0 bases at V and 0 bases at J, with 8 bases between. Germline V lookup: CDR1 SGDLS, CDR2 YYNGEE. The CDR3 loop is CASSVGRGSTDTQYF. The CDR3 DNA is TGTGCCAGCAGCGTAGGCCGGGGGAGCACAGATACGCAGTATTTT.

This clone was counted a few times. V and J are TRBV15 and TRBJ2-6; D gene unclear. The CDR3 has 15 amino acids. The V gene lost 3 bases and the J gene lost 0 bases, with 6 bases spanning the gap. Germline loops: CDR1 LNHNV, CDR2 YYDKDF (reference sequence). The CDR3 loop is CATSSSSSGANVLTF. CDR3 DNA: TGTGCCACCAGCAGTTCCAGCTCTGGGGCCAACGTCCTGACTTTC.

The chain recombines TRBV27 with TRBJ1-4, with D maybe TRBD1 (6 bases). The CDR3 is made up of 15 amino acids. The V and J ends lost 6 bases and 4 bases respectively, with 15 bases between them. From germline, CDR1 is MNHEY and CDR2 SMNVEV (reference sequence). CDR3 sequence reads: CASSPGQLNNEKLFF. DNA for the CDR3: TGTGCCAGCAGCCCAGGACAGCTAAATAATGAAAAACTGTTTTTT.

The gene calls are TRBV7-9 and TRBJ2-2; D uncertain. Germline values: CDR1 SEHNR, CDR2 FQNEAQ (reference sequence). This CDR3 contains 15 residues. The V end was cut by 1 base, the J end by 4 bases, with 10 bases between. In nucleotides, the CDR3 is TGTGCCAGCAGCTTAGGTTCGCCCCTCACCGGGGAGCTGTTTTTT. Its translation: CASSLGSPLTGELFF. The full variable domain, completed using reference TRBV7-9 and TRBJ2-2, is DTGVSQNPRHKITKRGQNVTFRCDPISEHNRLYWYRQTLGQGPEFLTYFQNEAQLEKSRLLSDRFSAERPKGSFSTLEIQRTEQGDSAMYLCASSLGSPLTGELFFGEGSRLTVL.

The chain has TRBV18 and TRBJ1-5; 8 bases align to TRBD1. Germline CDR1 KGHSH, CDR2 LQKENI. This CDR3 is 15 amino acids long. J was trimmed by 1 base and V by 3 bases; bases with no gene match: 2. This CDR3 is CASSPQGASNQPQHF. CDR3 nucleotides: TGTGCCAGCTCACCCCAGGGGGCGAGCAATCAGCCCCAGCATTTT.

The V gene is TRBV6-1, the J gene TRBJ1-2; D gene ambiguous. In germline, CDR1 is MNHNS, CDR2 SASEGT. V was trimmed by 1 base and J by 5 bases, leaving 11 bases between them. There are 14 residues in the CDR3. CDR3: CASSEGAVWYGYTF. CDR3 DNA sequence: TGTGCCAGCAGTGAAGGGGCCGTCTGGTATGGCTACACCTTC.

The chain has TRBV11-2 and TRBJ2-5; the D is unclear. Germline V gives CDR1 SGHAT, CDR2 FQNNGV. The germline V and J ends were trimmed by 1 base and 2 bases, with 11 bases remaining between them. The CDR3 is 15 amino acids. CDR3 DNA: TGTGCCAGCAGCTTAGGTCTTAGGCCGCAAGAGACCCAGTACTTC. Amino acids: CASSLGLRPQETQYF.

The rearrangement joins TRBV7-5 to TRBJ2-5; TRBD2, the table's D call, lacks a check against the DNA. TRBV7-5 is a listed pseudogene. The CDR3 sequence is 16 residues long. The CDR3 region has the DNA TGTGCCAGAAGCTTGGACTTCCCCTGCCCCGAGGAGACCCAGTACTTC. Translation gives CARSLDFPCPEETQYF.

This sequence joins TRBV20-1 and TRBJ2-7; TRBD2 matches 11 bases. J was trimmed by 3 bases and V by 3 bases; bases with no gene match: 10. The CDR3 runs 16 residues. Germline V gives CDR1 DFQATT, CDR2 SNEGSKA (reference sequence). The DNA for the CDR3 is TGCAGTGCTAGTCGACTAGCGGGACCGATAAACTACGAGCAGTACTTC. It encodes CSASRLAGPINYEQYF.

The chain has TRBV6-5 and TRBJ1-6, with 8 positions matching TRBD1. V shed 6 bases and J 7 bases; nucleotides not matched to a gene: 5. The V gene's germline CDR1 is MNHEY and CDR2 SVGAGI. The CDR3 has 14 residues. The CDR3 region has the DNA TGTGCCAGCAGGGGGACAGGTGACAATTCACCCCTCCACTTT. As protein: CASRGTGDNSPLHF.

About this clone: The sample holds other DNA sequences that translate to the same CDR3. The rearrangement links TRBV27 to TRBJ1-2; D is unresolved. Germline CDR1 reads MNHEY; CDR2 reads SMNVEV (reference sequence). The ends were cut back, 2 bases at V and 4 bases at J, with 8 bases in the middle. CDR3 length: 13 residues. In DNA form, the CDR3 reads TGTGCCAGCAGTTTAGGGAGGACCTATGGCTACACCTTC. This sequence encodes CASSLGRTYGYTF.

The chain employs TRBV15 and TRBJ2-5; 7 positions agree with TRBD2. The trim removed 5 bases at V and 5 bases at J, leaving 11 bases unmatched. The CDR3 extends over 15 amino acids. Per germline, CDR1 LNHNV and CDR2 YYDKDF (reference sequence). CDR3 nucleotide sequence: TGTGCCACCAGCGCCTGGGGGGGTCTTTCGGAGACCCAGTACTTC. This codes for CATSAWGGLSETQYF.

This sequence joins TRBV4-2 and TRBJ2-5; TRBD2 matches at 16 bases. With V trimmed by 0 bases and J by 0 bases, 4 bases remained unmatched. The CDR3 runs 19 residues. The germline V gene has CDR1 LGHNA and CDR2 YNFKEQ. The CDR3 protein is CASSQDGTSGGADQETQYF. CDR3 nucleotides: TGTGCCAGCAGCCAAGATGGGACTAGCGGGGGGGCAGACCAAGAGACCCAGTACTTC.

The chain's CDR3 is CASRAGGRYGYTF. CDR3 nucleotide sequence: TGTGCCAGCAGGGCGGGGGGCCGCTATGGCTACACCTTC. The chain joins TRBV7-9 to TRBJ1-2, with D tentatively TRBD1 (6 bases). This CDR3 comprises 13 residues. The germline V gene has CDR1 SEHNR and CDR2 FQNEAQ (reference sequence). With 6 bases removed from V and 4 bases from J, the gap between germline ends came to 12 bases.

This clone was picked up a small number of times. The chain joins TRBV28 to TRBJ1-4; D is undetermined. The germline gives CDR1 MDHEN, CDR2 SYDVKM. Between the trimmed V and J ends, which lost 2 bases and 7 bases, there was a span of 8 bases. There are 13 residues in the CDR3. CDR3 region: CASSLMGGEKLFF. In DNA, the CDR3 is TGTGCCAGCAGTTTAATGGGCGGTGAAAAACTGTTTTTT.

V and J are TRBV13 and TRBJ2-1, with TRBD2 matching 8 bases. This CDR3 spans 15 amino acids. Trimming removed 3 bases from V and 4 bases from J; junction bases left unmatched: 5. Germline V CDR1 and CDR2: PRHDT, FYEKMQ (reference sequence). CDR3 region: CASSFTSGPYNEQFF. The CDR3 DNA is TGTGCCAGCAGCTTCACTAGCGGACCTTACAATGAGCAGTTCTTC.

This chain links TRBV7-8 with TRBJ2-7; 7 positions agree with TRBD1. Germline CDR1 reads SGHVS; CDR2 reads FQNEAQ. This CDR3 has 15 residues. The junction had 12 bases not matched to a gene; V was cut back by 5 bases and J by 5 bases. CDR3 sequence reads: CASSIPTGAFDEQYF. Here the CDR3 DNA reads TGTGCCAGCAGCATCCCTACAGGGGCGTTCGACGAGCAGTACTTC. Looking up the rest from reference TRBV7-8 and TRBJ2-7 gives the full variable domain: GAGVSQSPRYKVAKRGQDVALRCDPISGHVSLFWYQQALGQGPEFLTYFQNEAQLDKSGLPSDRFFAERPEGSVSTLKIQRTQQEDSAVYLCASSIPTGAFDEQYFGPGTRLTVT.

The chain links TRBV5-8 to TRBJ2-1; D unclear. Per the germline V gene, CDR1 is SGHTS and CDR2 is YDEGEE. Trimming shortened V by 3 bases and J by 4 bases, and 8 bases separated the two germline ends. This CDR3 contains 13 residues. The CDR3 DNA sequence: TGTGCCAGCAGCTCGGGTGGGTACAATGAGCAGTTCTTC. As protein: CASSSGGYNEQFF.

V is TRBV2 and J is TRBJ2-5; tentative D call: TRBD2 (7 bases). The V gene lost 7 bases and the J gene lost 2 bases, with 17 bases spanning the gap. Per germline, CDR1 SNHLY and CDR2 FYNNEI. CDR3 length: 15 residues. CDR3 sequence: CASTLEGGSQETQYF. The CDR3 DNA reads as TGTGCCAGCACATTGGAGGGGGGGAGTCAAGAGACCCAGTACTTC.

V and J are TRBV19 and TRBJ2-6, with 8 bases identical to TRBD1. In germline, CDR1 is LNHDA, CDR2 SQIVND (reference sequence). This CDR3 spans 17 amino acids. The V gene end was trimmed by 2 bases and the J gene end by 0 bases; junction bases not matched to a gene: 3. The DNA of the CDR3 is TGTGCCAGTAGTATACAACAGGGGGGCTCTGGGGCCAACGTCCTGACTTTC. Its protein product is CASSIQQGGSGANVLTF.

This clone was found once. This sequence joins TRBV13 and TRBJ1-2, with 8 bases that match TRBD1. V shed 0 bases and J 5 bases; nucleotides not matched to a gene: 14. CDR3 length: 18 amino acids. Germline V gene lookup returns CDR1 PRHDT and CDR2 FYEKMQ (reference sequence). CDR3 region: CASSLGGAGGIWRYGYTF. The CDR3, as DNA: TGTGCCAGCAGCTTAGGCGGGGCAGGGGGCATTTGGAGGTATGGCTACACCTTC.

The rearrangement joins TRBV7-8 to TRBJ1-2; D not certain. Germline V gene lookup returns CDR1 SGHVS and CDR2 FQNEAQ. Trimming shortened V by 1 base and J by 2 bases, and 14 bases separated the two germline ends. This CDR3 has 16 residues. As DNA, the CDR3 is TGTGCCAGCAGCTTAGTGGAGGCAGGACCAAACTATGGCTACACCTTC. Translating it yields CASSLVEAGPNYGYTF.

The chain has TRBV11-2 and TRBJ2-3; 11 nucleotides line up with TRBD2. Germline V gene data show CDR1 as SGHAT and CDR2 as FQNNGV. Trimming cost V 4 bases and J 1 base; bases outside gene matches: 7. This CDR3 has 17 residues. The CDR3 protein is CASSSGSGLAGTDTQYF. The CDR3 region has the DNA TGTGCCAGCAGCTCGGGGTCGGGACTAGCGGGCACAGATACGCAGTATTTT.

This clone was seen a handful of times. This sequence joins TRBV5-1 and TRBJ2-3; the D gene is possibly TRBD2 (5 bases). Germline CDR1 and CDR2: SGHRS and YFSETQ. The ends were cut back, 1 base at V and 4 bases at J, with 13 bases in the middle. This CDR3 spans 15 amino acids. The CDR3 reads CASSLTGSLSDTQYF. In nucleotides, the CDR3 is TGCGCCAGCAGCTTGACGGGGTCTTTGTCAGATACGCAGTATTTT.

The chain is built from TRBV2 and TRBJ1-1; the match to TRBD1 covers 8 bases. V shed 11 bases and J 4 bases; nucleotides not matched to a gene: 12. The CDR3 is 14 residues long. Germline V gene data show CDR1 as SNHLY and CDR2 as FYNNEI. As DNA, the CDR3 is TGTGCCCTAATGGGGGAGACAGGGGTCACTGAAGCTTTCTTT. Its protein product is CALMGETGVTEAFF. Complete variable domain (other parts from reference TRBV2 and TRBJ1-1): EPEVTQTPSHQVTQMGQEVILRCVPISNHLYFYWYRQILGQKVEFLVSFYNNEISEKSEIFDDQFSVERPDGSNFTLKIRSTKLEDSAMYFCALMGETGVTEAFFGQGTRLTVV.

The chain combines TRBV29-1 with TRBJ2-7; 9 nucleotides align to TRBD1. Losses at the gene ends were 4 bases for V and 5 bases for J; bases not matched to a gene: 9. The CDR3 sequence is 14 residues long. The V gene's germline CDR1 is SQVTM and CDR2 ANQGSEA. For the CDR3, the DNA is TGCAGCGTTGCACCGGGACAGGGTCCGGACGAGCAGTACTTC. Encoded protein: CSVAPGQGPDEQYF.

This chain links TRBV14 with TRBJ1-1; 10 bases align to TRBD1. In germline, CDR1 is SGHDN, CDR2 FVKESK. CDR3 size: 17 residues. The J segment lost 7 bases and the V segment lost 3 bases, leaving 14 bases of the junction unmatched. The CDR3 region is CASSQVDRGLFEGEAFF. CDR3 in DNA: TGTGCCAGCAGCCAGGTAGACAGGGGGCTATTCGAAGGTGAAGCTTTCTTT. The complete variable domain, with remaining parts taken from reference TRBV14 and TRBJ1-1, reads EAGVTQFPSHSVIEKGQTVTLRCDPISGHDNLYWYRRVMGKEIKFLLHFVKESKQDESGMPNNRFLAERTGGTYSTLKVQPAELEDSGVYFCASSQVDRGLFEGEAFFGQGTRLTVV.

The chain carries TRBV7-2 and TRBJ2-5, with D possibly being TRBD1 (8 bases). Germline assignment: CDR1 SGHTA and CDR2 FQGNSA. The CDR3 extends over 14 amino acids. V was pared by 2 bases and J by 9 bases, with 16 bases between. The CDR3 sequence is CASSLSTGGGSQYF. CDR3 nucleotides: TGTGCCAGCAGCTTAAGTACAGGGGGGGGTTCCCAGTACTTC.

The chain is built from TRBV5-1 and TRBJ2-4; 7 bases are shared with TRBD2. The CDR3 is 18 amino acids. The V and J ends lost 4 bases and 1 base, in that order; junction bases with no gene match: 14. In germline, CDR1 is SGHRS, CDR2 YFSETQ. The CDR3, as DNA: TGCGCCAGCAGCCCAGAAATCGGGCGGGAGTGGGCCAAAAACATTCAGTACTTC. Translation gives CASSPEIGREWAKNIQYF.

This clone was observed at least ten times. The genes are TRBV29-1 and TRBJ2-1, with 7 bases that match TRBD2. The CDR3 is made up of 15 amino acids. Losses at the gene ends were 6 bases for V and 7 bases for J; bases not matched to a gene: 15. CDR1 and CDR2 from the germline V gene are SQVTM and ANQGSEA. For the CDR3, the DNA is TGCAGCGTCGACTTATTCTCCGAAGCGGGGAATGAGCAGTTCTTC. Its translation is CSVDLFSEAGNEQFF.

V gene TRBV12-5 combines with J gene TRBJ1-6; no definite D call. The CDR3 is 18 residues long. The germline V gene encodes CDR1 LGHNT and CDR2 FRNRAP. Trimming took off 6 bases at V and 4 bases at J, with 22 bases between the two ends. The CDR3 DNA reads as TGTGCTAGTGGCTTACTACGGATTTTGGGTCCTTATAATTCACCCCTCCACTTT. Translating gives CASGLLRILGPYNSPLHF.